Below, 28 T cell receptor beta chains from the same sample are listed, as sequenced in a study of blood T cell repertoires in COVID-19. Assay: immunoSEQ multiplex PCR; the TCRdb copy retains only in-frame clones and omits some. In the table there are about 270,000 clones, 86% of which are singletons. The sample comprised peripheral blood. The receptor source for this set is a woman in her sixties or seventies who had recovered from COVID-19.

The chain uses TRBV5-5 and TRBJ2-3; TRBD2 agrees at 9 bases. V trimming: 0 bases; J trimming: 0 bases; junction bases outside the gene matches: 5. Per the germline V gene, CDR1 is SGHKS and CDR2 is YYEKEE (reference sequence). The CDR3 is made up of 17 amino acids. The chain's CDR3 is CASSLGSGGLSTDTQYF. As DNA, the CDR3 is TGTGCCAGCAGCTTGGGAAGCGGGGGGCTAAGCACAGATACGCAGTATTTT.

This chain links TRBV4-3 with TRBJ2-7; TRBD1 agrees at 10 bases. Germline V CDR1 and CDR2: LGHNA, YSLEER. Unmatched junction bases numbered 7, after V lost 4 bases and J lost 1 base. This CDR3 region has 16 residues. The CDR3: CASSLSGQGESYEQYF. CDR3 nucleotide sequence: TGCGCCAGCAGCCTCTCCGGACAGGGGGAGTCCTACGAGCAGTACTTC.

The chain couples TRBV19 to TRBJ1-4, with D unresolved. In germline, CDR1 is LNHDA, CDR2 SQIVND (reference sequence). The ends were cut back, 7 bases at V and 6 bases at J, with 18 bases in the middle. The CDR3 spans 15 residues. The CDR3 loop is CASTSQAAGDEKLFF. CDR3 nucleotide sequence: TGTGCCAGTACCTCCCAAGCGGCGGGTGATGAAAAACTGTTTTTT. Together with reference TRBV19 and TRBJ1-4, the CDR3 gives the full variable domain: DGGITQSPKYLFRKEGQNVTLSCEQNLNHDAMYWYRQDPGQGLRLIYYSQIVNDFQKGDIAEGYSVSREKKESFPLTVTSAQKNPTAFYLCASTSQAAGDEKLFFGSGTQLSVL.

The rearrangement uses TRBV28 and TRBJ2-2, with D possibly matching TRBD1 (6 bases). The V end was cut by 5 bases, the J end by 6 bases, with 16 bases between. Germline CDR1 MDHEN, CDR2 SYDVKM. CDR3 length equals 15 residues. The CDR3 DNA follows: TGTGCCAGCAGTGCCCGGGACAATTATTCCGGGGAGCTGTTTTTT. Amino acids: CASSARDNYSGELFF.

The rearrangement uses TRBV19 and TRBJ1-5; D unclear. Deletions cut 5 bases from V and 15 bases from J, with 20 bases between. CDR3 size: 13 residues. CDR1 and CDR2 from the germline V gene are LNHDA and SQIVND (reference sequence). CDR3 DNA sequence: TGTGCCAGTAGTGCCAGCGCGCCGGCACTCCTGCATTTT. It specifies CASSASAPALLHF.

V gene TRBV27 combines with J gene TRBJ1-4, with 8 bases lining up with TRBD1. The CDR3 sequence is 14 residues long. Germline V gene lookup returns CDR1 MNHEY and CDR2 SMNVEV (reference sequence). With 2 bases clipped from V and 11 bases from J, the junction kept 7 bases outside the gene matches. CDR3 in amino acids: CASSLIGQGYKLFF. CDR3 bases: TGTGCCAGCAGTTTAATAGGACAGGGATATAAACTGTTTTTT.

This sequence joins TRBV5-1 and TRBJ1-4; D ambiguous. The CDR3 loop spans 14 amino acids. Germline V gene sequence: CDR1 SGHRS, CDR2 YFSETQ. V was pared by 4 bases and J by 7 bases, with 14 bases between. The CDR3 sequence is CASSPVLGGEKLFF. In nucleotides, the CDR3 is TGCGCCAGCAGCCCCGTTCTAGGCGGTGAAAAACTGTTTTTT.

V and J are TRBV5-1 and TRBJ2-5; D possibly corresponds to TRBD2 (6 bases). V lost 2 bases, J lost 3 bases, and 14 bases lay in between. This CDR3 is 15 amino acids long. Looked up from germline, CDR1 is SGHRS and CDR2 is YFSETQ. The CDR3 loop reads CASSLETRGEETQYF. The CDR3 DNA reads TGCGCCAGCAGCTTAGAGACTAGAGGGGAAGAGACCCAGTACTTC.

This chain joins TRBV6-5 and TRBJ2-1; TRBD2 agrees at 7 bases. The CDR3 covers 15 residues. Germline CDR1 and CDR2: MNHEY and SVGAGI. Losses at the gene ends were 7 bases for V and 3 bases for J; bases not matched to a gene: 9. CDR3 protein: CASNMRPSGYNEQFF. The CDR3 coding sequence is TGTGCCAGCAATATGCGGCCTAGCGGCTACAATGAGCAGTTCTTC.

The J gene is TRBJ1-5, the V gene TRBV4-3, with a weak D call TRBD1 (6 bases). Trimming left V 4 bases short and J 7 bases short, with 17 bases between. The CDR3 contains 15 residues. Germline CDR1 reads LGHNA; CDR2 reads YSLEER. The CDR3 coding sequence is TGCGCCAGCAGCCCTACGACAGGAACTTACCAGCCCCAGCATTTT. Its translation is CASSPTTGTYQPQHF.

The V call is TRBV4-1, the J call TRBJ2-1, with 13 bases lining up with TRBD2. Germline V CDR1 and CDR2: MGHRA, YSYEKL. The CDR3 runs 16 residues. V dropped 1 base and J dropped 6; count of bases not matched to a gene: 3. The CDR3 coding sequence is TGCGCCAGCAGCCAAGGACTAGCGGGGGGCATCAATGAGCAGTTCTTC. It codes for CASSQGLAGGINEQFF.

This chain connects TRBV9 to TRBJ1-6, with D possibly being TRBD1 (6 bases). This CDR3 has 15 residues. CDR1 is SGDLS, CDR2 YYNGEE, per germline. V was shortened by 3 bases and J by 6 bases, with 13 bases between the two germline ends. The CDR3 DNA reads TGTGCCAGCAGCGCGGGACACCTCTTTAATTCACCCCTCCACTTT. It codes for CASSAGHLFNSPLHF. The variable domain in full, with the rest retrieved from reference TRBV9 and TRBJ1-6, is DSGVTQTPKHLITATGQRVTLRCSPRSGDLSVYWYQQSLDQGLQFLIQYYNGEERAKGNILERFSAQQFPDLHSELNLSSLELGDSALYFCASSAGHLFNSPLHFGNGTRLTVT.

The chain carries TRBV6-5 and TRBJ2-5; D is perhaps TRBD2 (5 bases). The CDR3 is 13 residues long. Germline V gene data show CDR1 as MNHEY and CDR2 as SVGAGI. Trimming removed 6 bases at V and 4 bases at J, with 12 bases between. The CDR3 DNA reads as TGTGCCAGCAGCGGGGAGTGGAGAGAGACCCAGTACTTC. Amino acids: CASSGEWRETQYF.

V is TRBV19 and J is TRBJ2-3, with a weak D call TRBD1 (6 bases). This CDR3 has 15 amino acids. Trimming cost V 8 bases and J 2 bases, with 17 bases left between them. Germline CDR1 LNHDA, CDR2 SQIVND (reference sequence). The CDR3 spells CASEEQGLFTDTQYF. CDR3 DNA sequence: TGTGCCAGTGAGGAACAGGGTTTGTTCACAGATACGCAGTATTTT.

This clone has a single count. The genes are TRBV2 and TRBJ1-1, with TRBD1 as a possible D gene (5 bases). The CDR3 is 14 amino acids. The V gene's germline CDR1 is SNHLY and CDR2 FYNNEI. Trimming removed 4 bases from V and 1 base from J, with 10 bases in between. DNA of the CDR3: TGTGCCAGCAGTGTGGGGCAGGCGAACACTGAAGCTTTCTTT. It is translated as CASSVGQANTEAFF.

The chain has TRBV4-3 and TRBJ1-1; a weak D match, TRBD1 (5 bases). V was shortened by 3 bases and J by 3 bases, with 14 bases between the two germline ends. The CDR3 consists of 15 residues. The V gene's germline CDR1 is LGHNA and CDR2 YSLEER. The CDR3 DNA sequence: TGCGCCAGCAGCCATGCACCCCAGGGTGACACTGAAGCTTTCTTT. Translation gives CASSHAPQGDTEAFF.

V is TRBV3-1 (or the pseudogene TRBV3-2) and J is TRBJ2-5, with no clear D. The germline V gene has CDR1 LGHDT and CDR2 YNNKEL (reference sequence). Trimming left V 3 bases short and J 5 bases short, with 7 bases between. The CDR3 consists of 12 residues. The CDR3, as DNA: TGTGCCAGCAGCCAGCTTGAGGAGACCCAGTACTTC. Amino acids: CASSQLEETQYF.

The rearrangement links TRBV2 to TRBJ1-2; 8 bases are shared with TRBD1. There are 15 residues in the CDR3. CDR1 is SNHLY and CDR2 is FYNNEI in the germline V gene. Trimming cost V 7 bases and J 7 bases; bases outside gene matches: 14. The CDR3: CASNSNPGQDFGYTF. CDR3 coding DNA: TGTGCCAGCAACTCGAATCCGGGACAGGATTTTGGCTACACCTTC.

The chain uses TRBV11-2 and TRBJ2-5; weak D call: TRBD2 (6 bases). Trimming removed 1 base from V and 1 base from J, with 10 bases in between. The CDR3 runs 15 residues. CDR1 SGHAT and CDR2 FQNNGV come from the germline V gene. The CDR3 region is CASSLGRAFQETQYF. DNA for the CDR3: TGTGCCAGCAGCTTAGGGAGGGCATTCCAAGAGACCCAGTACTTC.

The chain joins TRBV4-3 to TRBJ2-3, with D maybe TRBD1 (6 bases). There are 16 residues in the CDR3. Looked up from germline, CDR1 is LGHNA and CDR2 is YSLEER. V was shortened by 0 bases and J by 3 bases, with 13 bases between the two germline ends. The CDR3 protein is CASSQESRGGTDTQYF. In DNA, the CDR3 is TGCGCCAGCAGCCAAGAATCCAGGGGCGGAACAGATACGCAGTATTTT.

This sequence joins TRBV5-4 and TRBJ2-3; tentative D call: TRBD2 (7 bases). With 5 bases removed from V and 3 bases from J, the gap between germline ends came to 13 bases. The CDR3 is 14 residues long. Germline-derived CDR1 and CDR2 are SGHNT and YYREEE (reference sequence). Here the CDR3 reads CASRSRGGTDTQYF. As DNA, the CDR3 is TGTGCCAGCAGGTCCAGGGGAGGGACAGATACGCAGTATTTT. Filled out from reference TRBV5-4 and TRBJ2-3, the complete variable domain reads ETGVTQSPTHLIKTRGQQVTLRCSSQSGHNTVSWYQQALGQGPQFIFQYYREEENGRGNFPPRFSGLQFPNYSSELNVNALELDDSALYLCASRSRGGTDTQYFGPGTRLTVL.

The chain combines TRBV5-4 with TRBJ1-5, with D hard to call. Trimming left V 0 bases short and J 7 bases short, with 8 bases between. Germline values: CDR1 SGHNT, CDR2 YYREEE (reference sequence). CDR3 length equals 13 residues. CDR3 region: CASSLGGGQPQHF. DNA of the CDR3: TGTGCCAGCAGCTTGGGAGGTGGACAGCCCCAGCATTTT.

V is TRBV25-1 and J is TRBJ2-2; 14 positions match TRBD2. The CDR3 has 14 amino acids. CDR1 is MGHDK and CDR2 is SYGVNS in the germline V gene. J gave up 6 bases and V 10 bases, and 4 bases lay outside the gene matches. The CDR3 bases are TGTGCCACCCGACTAGCGGGGGGGCCCGGGGAGCTGTTTTTT. Translation gives CATRLAGGPGELFF.

This chain joins TRBV6-5 and TRBJ2-7; TRBD1 matches at 7 bases. CDR1 is MNHEY and CDR2 is SVGAGI in the germline V gene. The CDR3 consists of 15 residues. Losses at the gene ends were 5 bases for V and 1 base for J; bases not matched to a gene: 8. The CDR3 loop reads CASSTTGTVSYEQYF. The CDR3 region has the DNA TGTGCCAGCAGTACCACCGGGACAGTTTCCTACGAGCAGTACTTC.

This clone was seen ten or more times. The chain recombines TRBV3-1 (or the pseudogene TRBV3-2) with TRBJ1-1; unclear D gene. Per germline, CDR1 LGHDT and CDR2 YNNKEL (reference sequence). This CDR3 is built from 14 residues. V shed 4 bases and J shed 4 bases, with 13 bases lying between them. This CDR3 reads CASSPLRAGTEAFF. The CDR3 nucleotides are TGTGCCAGCAGCCCCTTGAGGGCGGGCACTGAAGCTTTCTTT.

The chain recombines TRBV5-4 with TRBJ1-1; D is uncertain. CDR3 length: 13 amino acids. From germline, CDR1 is SGHNT and CDR2 YYREEE (reference sequence). V dropped 10 bases and J dropped 2 bases, with 15 bases sitting between them. The CDR3: CASRQTRNTEAFF. The DNA of the CDR3 is TGTGCCTCCCGACAAACGAGAAACACTGAAGCTTTCTTT.

This rearrangement joins TRBV9 to TRBJ2-3, with 16 bases aligning to TRBD2. The V segment lost 4 bases and the J segment 4 bases; nucleotides outside the gene matches: 3. Germline CDR1 SGDLS, CDR2 YYNGEE. This CDR3 has 16 residues. This chain's CDR3 is CASSSGTSGGADTQYF. The CDR3 nucleotides read TGTGCCAGCAGCTCCGGGACTAGCGGGGGGGCAGATACGCAGTATTTT.

V usage is TRBV27 and J usage is TRBJ2-1; 7 bases line up with TRBD1. The trim removed 7 bases at V and 3 bases at J, leaving 6 bases unmatched. Germline V gene lookup returns CDR1 MNHEY and CDR2 SMNVEV (reference sequence). CDR3 length equals 14 residues. The CDR3 nucleotides read TGTGCCAGCAAGGGACAGAACTTCTACAATGAGCAGTTCTTC. Translation gives CASKGQNFYNEQFF.